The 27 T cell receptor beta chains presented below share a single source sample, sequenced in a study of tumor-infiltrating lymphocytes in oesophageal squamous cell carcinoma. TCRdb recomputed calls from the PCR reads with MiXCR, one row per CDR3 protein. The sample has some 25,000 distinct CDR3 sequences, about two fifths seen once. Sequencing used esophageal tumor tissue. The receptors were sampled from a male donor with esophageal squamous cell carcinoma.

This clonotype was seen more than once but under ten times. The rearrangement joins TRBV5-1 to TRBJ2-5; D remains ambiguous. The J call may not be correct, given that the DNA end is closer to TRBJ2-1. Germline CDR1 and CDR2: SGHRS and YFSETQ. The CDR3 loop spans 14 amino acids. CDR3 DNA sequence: TGCGCCAGCAGCTTGGACGGCGACTCCTACGAGCAGTTCTTC. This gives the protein CASSLDGDSYEQFF.

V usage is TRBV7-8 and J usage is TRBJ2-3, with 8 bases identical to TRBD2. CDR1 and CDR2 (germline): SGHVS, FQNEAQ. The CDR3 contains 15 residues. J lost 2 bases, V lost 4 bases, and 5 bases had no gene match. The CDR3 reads CASSSLADYTDTQYF. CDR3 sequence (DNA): TGTGCCAGCAGCTCACTAGCGGACTACACAGATACGCAGTATTTT.

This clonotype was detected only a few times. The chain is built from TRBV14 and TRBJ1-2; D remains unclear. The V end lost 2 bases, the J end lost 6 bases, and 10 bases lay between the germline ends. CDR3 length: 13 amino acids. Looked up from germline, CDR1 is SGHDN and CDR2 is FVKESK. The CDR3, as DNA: TGTGCCAGCAGCCAAATAACTAGGAATGGCTACACCTTC. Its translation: CASSQITRNGYTF.

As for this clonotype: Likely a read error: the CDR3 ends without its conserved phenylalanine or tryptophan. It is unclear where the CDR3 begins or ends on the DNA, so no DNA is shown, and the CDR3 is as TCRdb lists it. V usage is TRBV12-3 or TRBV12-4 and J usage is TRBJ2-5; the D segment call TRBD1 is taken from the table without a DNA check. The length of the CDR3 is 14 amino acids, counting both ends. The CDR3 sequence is CASSLGYNEQFFGA.

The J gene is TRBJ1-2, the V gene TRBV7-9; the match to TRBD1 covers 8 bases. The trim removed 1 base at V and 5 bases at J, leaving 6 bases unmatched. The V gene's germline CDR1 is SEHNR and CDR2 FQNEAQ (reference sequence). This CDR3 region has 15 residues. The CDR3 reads CASSLGQGREYGYTF. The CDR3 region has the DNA TGTGCCAGCAGCTTAGGACAGGGGCGCGAGTATGGCTACACCTTC.

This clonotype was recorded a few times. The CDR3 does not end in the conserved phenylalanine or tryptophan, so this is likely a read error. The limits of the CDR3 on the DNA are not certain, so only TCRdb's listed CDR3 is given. The CDR3 here is CASTEFRESYTFGS. The gene calls are TRBV6-6 and TRBJ2-1; TRBD1, the table's D call, was not compared with the DNA. Ends included, the CDR3 has 14 residues. The germline CDR1 and CDR2 sequences are MNHNY and SVGAGI (reference sequence).

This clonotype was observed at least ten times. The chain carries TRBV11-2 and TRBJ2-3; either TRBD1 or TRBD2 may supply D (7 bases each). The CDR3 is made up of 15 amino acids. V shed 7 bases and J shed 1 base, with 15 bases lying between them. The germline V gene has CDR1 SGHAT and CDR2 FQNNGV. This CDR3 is CASTPGGGGTDTQYF. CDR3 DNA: TGTGCCAGCACCCCAGGGGGGGGGGGCACAGATACGCAGTATTTT.

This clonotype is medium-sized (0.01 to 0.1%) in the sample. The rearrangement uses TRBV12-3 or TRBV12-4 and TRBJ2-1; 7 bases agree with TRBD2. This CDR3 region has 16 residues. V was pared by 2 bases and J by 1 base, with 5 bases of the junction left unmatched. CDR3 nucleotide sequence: TGTGCCAGCAGTTTAAGAGGCGGGAGATCCTACAATGAGCAGTTCTTC. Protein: CASSLRGGRSYNEQFF.

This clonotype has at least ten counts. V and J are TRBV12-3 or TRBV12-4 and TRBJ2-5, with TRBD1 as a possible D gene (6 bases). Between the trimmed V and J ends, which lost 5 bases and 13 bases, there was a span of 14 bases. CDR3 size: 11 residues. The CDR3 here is CASSNRQDGYF. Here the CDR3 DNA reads TGTGCCAGCAGTAACCGACAGGACGGGTACTTC.

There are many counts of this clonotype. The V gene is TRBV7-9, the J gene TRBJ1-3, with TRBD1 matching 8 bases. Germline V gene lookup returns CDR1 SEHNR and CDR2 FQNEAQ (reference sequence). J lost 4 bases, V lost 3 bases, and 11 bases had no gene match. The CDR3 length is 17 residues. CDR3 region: CASSFPRQGIRGNTIYF. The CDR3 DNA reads TGTGCCAGCAGCTTCCCGCGACAGGGGATAAGAGGAAACACCATATATTTT.

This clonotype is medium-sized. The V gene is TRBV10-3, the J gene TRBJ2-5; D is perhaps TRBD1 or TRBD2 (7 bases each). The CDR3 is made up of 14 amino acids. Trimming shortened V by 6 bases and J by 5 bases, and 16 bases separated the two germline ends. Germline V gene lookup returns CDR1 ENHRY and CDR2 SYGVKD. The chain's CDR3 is CAISSGGAEETQYF. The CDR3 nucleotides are TGTGCCATCAGCTCAGGGGGGGCGGAGGAGACCCAGTACTTC.

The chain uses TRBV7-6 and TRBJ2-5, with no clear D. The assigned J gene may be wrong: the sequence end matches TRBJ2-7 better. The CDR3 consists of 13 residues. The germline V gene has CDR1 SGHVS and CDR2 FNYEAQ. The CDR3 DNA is TGTGCCAGCAGTCCGGACGTTACCTACGAGCAGTACTTC. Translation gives CASSPDVTYEQYF.

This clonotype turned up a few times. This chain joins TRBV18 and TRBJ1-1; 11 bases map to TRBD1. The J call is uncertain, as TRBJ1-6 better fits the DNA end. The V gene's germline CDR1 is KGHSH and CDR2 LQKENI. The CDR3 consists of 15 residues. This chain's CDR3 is CASSAGQGVKSPLHF. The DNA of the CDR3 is TGTGCCAGCTCAGCGGGACAGGGGGTAAAGTCACCCCTCCACTTT.

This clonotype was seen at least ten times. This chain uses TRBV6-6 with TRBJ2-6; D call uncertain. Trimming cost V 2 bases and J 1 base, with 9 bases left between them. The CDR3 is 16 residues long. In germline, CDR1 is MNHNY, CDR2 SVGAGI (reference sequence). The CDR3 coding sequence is TGTGCCAGCAGTTACACAATCTTTTCTGGGGCCAACGTCCTGACTTTC. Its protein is CASSYTIFSGANVLTF.

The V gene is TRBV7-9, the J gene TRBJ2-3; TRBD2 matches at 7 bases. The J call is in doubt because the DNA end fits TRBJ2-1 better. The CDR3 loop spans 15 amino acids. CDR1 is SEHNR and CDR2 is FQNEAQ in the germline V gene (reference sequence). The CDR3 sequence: CASSPQGGRALEQFF. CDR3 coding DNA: TGTGCCAGCAGCCCTCAGGGCGGGAGAGCTCTTGAGCAGTTCTTC.

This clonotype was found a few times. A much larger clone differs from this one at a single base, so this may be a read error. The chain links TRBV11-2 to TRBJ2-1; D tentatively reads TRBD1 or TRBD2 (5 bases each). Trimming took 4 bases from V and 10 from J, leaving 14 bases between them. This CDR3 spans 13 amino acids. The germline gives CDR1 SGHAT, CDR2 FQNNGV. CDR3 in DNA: TGTGCCAGCAGCTCATGGGGGAGCTACGAGCAGTTCTTC. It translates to CASSSWGSYEQFF.

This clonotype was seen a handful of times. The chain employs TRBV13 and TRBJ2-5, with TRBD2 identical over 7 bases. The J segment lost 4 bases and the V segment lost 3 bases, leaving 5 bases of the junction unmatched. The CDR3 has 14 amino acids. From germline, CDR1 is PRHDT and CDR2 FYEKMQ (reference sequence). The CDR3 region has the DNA TGTGCCAGCAGCTTTCGCGGGGGAGGAGAGACCCAGTACTTC. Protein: CASSFRGGGETQYF.

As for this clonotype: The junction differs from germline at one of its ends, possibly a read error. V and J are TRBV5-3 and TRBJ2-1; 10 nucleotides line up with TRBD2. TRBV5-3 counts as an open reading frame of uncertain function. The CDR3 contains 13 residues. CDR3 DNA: TGTGCCAGCAGCTTGGGGCTAGCGGGAGTGCAGTTCTTC. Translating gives CASSLGLAGVQFF.

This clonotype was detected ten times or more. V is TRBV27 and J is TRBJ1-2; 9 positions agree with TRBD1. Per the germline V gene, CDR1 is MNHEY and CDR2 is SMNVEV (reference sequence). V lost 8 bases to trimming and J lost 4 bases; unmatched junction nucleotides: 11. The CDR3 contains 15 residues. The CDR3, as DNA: TGTGCCAGCGGCCCCCGGGACAGGGTTGTCTATGGCTACACCTTC. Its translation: CASGPRDRVVYGYTF.

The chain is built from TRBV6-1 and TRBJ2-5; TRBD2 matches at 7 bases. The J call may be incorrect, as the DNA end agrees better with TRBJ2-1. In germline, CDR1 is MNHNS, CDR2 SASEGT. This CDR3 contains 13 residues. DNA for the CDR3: TGTGCCAGCAGTGAAACGGGCGGGAGTGAGCAGTTCTTC. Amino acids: CASSETGGSEQFF.

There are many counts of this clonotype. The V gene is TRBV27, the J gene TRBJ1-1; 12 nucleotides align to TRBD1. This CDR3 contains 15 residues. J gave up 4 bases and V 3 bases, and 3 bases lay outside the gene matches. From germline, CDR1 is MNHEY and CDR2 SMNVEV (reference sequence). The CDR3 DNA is TGTGCCAGCAGTTTGGGGACAGGGGGCCTCACTGAAGCTTTCTTT. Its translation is CASSLGTGGLTEAFF.

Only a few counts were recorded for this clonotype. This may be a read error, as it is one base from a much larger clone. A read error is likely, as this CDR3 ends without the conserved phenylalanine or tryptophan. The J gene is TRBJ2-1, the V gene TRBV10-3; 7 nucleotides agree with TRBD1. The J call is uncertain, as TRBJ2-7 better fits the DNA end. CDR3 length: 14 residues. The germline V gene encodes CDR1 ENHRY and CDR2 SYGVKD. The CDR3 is CAINHGQVQGEQYL. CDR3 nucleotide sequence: TGTGCCATCAATCATGGACAGGTCCAGGGCGAGCAGTACTTA.

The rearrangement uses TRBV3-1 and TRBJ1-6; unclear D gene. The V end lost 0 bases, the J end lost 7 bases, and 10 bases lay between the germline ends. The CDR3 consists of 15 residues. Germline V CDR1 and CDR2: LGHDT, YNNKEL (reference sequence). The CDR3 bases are TGTGCCAGCAGCCAAGAGGGTGTCATGAATTCACCCCTCCACTTT. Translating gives CASSQEGVMNSPLHF.

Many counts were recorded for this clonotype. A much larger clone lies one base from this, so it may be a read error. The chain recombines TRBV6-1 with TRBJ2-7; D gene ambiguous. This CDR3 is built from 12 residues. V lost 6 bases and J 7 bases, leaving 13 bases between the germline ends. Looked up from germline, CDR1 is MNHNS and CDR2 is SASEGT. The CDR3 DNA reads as TGTGCCAGCAGCGCCTCTTACAATGAGCAGTACTTC. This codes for CASSASYNEQYF.

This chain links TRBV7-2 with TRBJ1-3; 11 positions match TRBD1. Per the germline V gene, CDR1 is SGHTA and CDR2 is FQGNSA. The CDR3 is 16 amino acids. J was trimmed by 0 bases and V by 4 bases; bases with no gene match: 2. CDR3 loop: CASSSGTGGSGNTIYF. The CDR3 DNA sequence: TGTGCCAGCAGCTCCGGGACAGGGGGCTCTGGAAACACCATATATTTT.

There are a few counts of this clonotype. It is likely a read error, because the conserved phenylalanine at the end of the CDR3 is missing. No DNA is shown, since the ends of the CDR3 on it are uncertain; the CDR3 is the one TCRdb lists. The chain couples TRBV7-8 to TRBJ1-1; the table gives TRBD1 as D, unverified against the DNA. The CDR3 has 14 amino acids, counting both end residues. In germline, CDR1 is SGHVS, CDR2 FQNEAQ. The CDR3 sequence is CASSWSTMSSSSGQ.

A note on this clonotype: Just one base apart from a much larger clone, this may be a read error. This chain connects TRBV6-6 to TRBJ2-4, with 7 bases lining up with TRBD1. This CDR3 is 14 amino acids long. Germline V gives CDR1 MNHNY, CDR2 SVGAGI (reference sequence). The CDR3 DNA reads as TGTGCCAGCAGCAAGACAGGGTCTCGGAACGAGCAGGACTTC. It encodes CASSKTGSRNEQDF.